This entry lists 13 T cell receptor beta chains sequenced from one sample in a study of T cells in Graves' hyperthyroidism and ophthalmopathy. From RNA transcripts, TCR beta CDR3 regions were amplified. The study used the HTBI primer set for a first-round RT-PCR of the TCR CDR3. One entry per CDR3 protein, called by TCRdb with MiXCR from the multiplex PCR reads. In the table there are roughly 290,000 distinct CDR3 sequences, around 15% of which are singletons. The sequenced material came from blood. The receptors here all came from a woman aged 55-75 years with Graves' ophthalmopathy.

The sample holds many counts of this clonotype. This sequence joins TRBV5-1 and TRBJ1-1; D uncertain. The CDR3 consists of 13 residues. Germline lookup yields CDR1 SGHRS and CDR2 YFSETQ. V was shortened by 0 bases and J by 6 bases, with 9 bases between the two germline ends. CDR3 region: CASSLAGASEAFF. In DNA form, the CDR3 reads TGCGCCAGCAGCTTGGCGGGTGCTTCTGAAGCTTTCTTT.

This clonotype was seen repeatedly, ten times or more. V gene TRBV27 combines with J gene TRBJ2-3; 12 bases agree with TRBD2. Unmatched junction bases numbered 5, after V lost 6 bases and J lost 4 bases. CDR3 size: 15 residues. Germline values: CDR1 MNHEY, CDR2 SMNVEV (reference sequence). The CDR3 coding sequence is TGTGCCAGCAGAGAACTAGCGGGAGGTTCAGATACGCAGTATTTT. Its translation: CASRELAGGSDTQYF.

This clonotype came up many times. The genes are TRBV15 and TRBJ1-1; tentative D call: TRBD1 (6 bases). Trimming left V 5 bases short and J 4 bases short, with 17 bases between. The CDR3 length is 15 residues. CDR1 LNHNV and CDR2 YYDKDF come from the germline V gene (reference sequence). The CDR3 is CATSVTQGGSTEAFF. CDR3 bases: TGTGCCACCAGCGTTACACAGGGTGGAAGCACTGAAGCTTTCTTT.

There are many counts of this clonotype. At one boundary the junction diverges from the germline segment, which might be a read error. The chain combines TRBV2 with TRBJ1-5; weak D call: TRBD1 (5 bases). CDR1 is SNHLY and CDR2 is FYNNEI in the germline V gene. The CDR3 spans 12 residues. In DNA form, the CDR3 reads TGTGCCAGCCTGACAGACAATCAGGCCCAGCATTTT. Its protein is CASLTDNQAQHF.

The chain has TRBV7-9 and TRBJ1-2; D uncertain. Germline CDR1 and CDR2: SEHNR and FQNEAQ (reference sequence). The CDR3 runs to 13 residues. Between the trimmed V and J ends, which lost 1 base and 2 bases, there was a span of 5 bases. The CDR3 DNA sequence: TGTGCCAGCAGCTTAGGGAAAAACTATGGCTACACCTTC. It translates to CASSLGKNYGYTF.

The table lists this clonotype with many counts. The rearrangement joins TRBV2 to TRBJ1-5; no reliable D call. V shed 5 bases and J shed 3 bases, with 8 bases lying between them. Germline V CDR1 and CDR2: SNHLY, FYNNEI. This CDR3 spans 13 amino acids. CDR3 DNA sequence: TGTGCCAGCAGTCCGGGCCACAATCAGCCCCAGCATTTT. Amino acid sequence: CASSPGHNQPQHF.

This clonotype was counted many times. This rearrangement joins TRBV28 to TRBJ2-3; TRBD2 matches at 8 bases. CDR3 length: 12 amino acids. The V segment lost 8 bases and the J segment 6 bases; nucleotides outside the gene matches: 4. Germline V lookup: CDR1 MDHEN, CDR2 SYDVKM. Here the CDR3 DNA reads TGTGCCAGCGGAGCGGGAGTGGATACGCAGTATTTT. As protein: CASGAGVDTQYF.

This clonotype was seen ten or more times. V is TRBV3-2 and J is TRBJ2-3; the table's TRBD1 call for D was not verified on the DNA. TRBV3-2 is deemed a pseudogene. The CDR3 has 17 residues. In DNA form, the CDR3 reads TGTGCCAGCAGTCAGGACCAACCCCCACGGAGCACAGATACGCAGTATTTT. It is translated as CASSQDQPPRSTDTQYF.

This clonotype was counted many times. The V gene is TRBV7-2, the J gene TRBJ1-2; D gene unclear. V was clipped by 0 bases and J by 2 bases, with 13 bases between them. The CDR3 is made up of 16 amino acids. Per the germline V gene, CDR1 is SGHTA and CDR2 is FQGNSA. The CDR3 DNA reads as TGTGCCAGCAGCTTAGCGGGCCGGGTCTCGAACTATGGCTACACCTTC. As protein: CASSLAGRVSNYGYTF.

In this sample, this clonotype turned up many times. This sequence joins TRBV10-3 and TRBJ2-5; 8 bases align to TRBD2. Germline CDR1 reads ENHRY; CDR2 reads SYGVKD. The CDR3 loop spans 15 amino acids. Trimming removed 6 bases from V and 3 bases from J; junction bases left unmatched: 9. The chain's CDR3 is CAISPSGGREETQYF. DNA of the CDR3: TGTGCCATCAGCCCTTCGGGAGGGAGGGAAGAGACCCAGTACTTC.

This CDR3 is CASSYSKGWGYEQYF. The CDR3 DNA reads as TGTGCCAGCAGTTACTCGAAAGGGTGGGGTTACGAGCAGTACTTC. The rearrangement uses TRBV6-5 and TRBJ2-7; D gene ambiguous. Between the trimmed V and J ends, which lost 0 bases and 4 bases, there was a span of 13 bases. This CDR3 is built from 15 residues. Germline values: CDR1 MNHEY, CDR2 SVGAGI.

A few counts support this clonotype. The chain employs TRBV6-1 and TRBJ2-5; D uncertain. CDR1 MNHNS and CDR2 SASEGT come from the germline V gene. This CDR3 has 11 amino acids. V lost 6 bases, J lost 4 bases, and 6 bases lay in between. The CDR3 spells CASRDGETQYF. The CDR3 nucleotides read TGTGCCAGCAGGGACGGAGAGACCCAGTACTTC.

At least ten counts were recorded for this clonotype. V and J are TRBV7-3 and TRBJ1-1; 7 positions match TRBD1. V gave up 3 bases and J gave up 4 bases; unmatched junction bases: 5. CDR3 length: 14 residues. Looked up from germline, CDR1 is SGHTA and CDR2 is FQGTGA. The chain's CDR3 is CASSFRGSSTEAFF. The CDR3 DNA reads TGTGCCAGCAGCTTCAGGGGGAGTTCCACTGAAGCTTTCTTT.